This TCR beta chain was observed in a study of blood T cell repertoires in COVID-19. Study details: COVID-19 samples collected from the United States, Italy and Spain covered acute and convalescent phases.

Trimming took 0 bases from V and 7 from J, leaving 13 bases between them. The germline gives CDR1 KGHSH, CDR2 LQKENI. This CDR3 is 15 amino acids long. Here immunoSEQ multiplex PCR was the method, and the copy in TCRdb shows in-frame clones only, minus some. The sample includes 250,000 to 350,000 clones, approximately 85% of them seen just once. Sample: peripheral blood. The TCR was taken from a human donor with COVID-19, enrolled during active disease. The donor label of this sample is uncertain. The genes are TRBV18 and TRBJ1-5; weak D call: TRBD1 (5 bases). CDR3 sequence reads: CASSPPGGAGQPQHF. In DNA form, the CDR3 reads TGTGCCAGCTCACCACCGGGAGGGGCGGGGCAGCCCCAGCATTTT.